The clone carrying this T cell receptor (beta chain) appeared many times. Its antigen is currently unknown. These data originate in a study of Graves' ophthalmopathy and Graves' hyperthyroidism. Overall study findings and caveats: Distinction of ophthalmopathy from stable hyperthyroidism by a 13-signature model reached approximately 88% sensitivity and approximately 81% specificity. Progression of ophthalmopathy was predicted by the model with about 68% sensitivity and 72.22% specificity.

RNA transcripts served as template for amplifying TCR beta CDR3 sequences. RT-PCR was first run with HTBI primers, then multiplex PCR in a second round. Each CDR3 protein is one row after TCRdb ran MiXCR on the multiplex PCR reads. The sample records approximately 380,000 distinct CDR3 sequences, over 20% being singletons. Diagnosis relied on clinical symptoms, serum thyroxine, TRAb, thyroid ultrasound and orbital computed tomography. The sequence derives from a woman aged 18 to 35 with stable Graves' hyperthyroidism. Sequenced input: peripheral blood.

The CDR3 nucleotides read TGTGCCAGCAGTGCCGGGGGCGAACGGAATCAGCCCCAGCATTTT. The encoded protein is CASSAGGERNQPQHF. The chain combines TRBV6-1 with TRBJ1-5; D is perhaps TRBD1 (6 bases). Germline lookup yields CDR1 MNHNS and CDR2 SASEGT. With 4 bases removed from V and 4 bases from J, the gap between germline ends came to 14 bases. This CDR3 region has 15 residues.